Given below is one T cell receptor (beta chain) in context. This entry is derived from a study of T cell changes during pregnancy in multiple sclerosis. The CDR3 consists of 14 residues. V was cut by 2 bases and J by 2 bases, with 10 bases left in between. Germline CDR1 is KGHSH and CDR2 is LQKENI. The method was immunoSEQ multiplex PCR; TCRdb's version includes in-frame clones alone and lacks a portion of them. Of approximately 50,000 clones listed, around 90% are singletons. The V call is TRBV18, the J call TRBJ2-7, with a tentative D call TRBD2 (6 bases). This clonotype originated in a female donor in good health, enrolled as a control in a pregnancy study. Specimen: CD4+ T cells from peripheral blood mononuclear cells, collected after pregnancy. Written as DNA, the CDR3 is TGTGCCAGCTCACCAGGCGGGATCCCCTACGAGCAGTACTTC. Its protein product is CASSPGGIPYEQYF.